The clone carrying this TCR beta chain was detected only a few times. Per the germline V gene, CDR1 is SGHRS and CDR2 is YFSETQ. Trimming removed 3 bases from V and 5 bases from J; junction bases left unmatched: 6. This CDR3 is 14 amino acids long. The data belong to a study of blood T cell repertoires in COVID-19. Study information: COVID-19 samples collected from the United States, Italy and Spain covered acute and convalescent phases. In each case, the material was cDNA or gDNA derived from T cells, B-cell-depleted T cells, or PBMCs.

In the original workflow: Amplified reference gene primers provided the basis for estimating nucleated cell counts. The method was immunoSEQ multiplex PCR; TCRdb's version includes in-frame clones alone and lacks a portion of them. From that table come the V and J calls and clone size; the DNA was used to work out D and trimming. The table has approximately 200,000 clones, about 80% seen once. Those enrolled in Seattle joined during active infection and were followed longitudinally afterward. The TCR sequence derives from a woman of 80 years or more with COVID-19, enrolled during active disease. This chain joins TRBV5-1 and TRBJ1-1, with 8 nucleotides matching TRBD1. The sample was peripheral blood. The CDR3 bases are TGCGCCAGCAGCTCCCAGGGGGCGGGAACTGAAGCTTTCTTT. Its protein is CASSSQGAGTEAFF.